Sequencing of this T cell receptor beta chain was carried out in a study of T cell clonotyping in hematopoietic cell transplantation. Broader study findings: Cells were unsorted, so CD4 and CD8 contributions were not separated. At the given depth, recipient repertoires were over 95% de novo clonotypes. Graft donor and pretransplant recipient Inverse Simpson Index values predicted broader posttransplant TCR diversity.

As to this clone: Its antigen is not known.

Repertoires were generated with immunoSEQ multiplex PCR, while TCRdb's copy carries only in-frame clones and drops some. The sample holds around 25,000 clones; 90% to 96% are singletons and the top ten take approximately 1.5%. The CDR3 covers 15 residues. CDR1 KGHSH and CDR2 LQKENI come from the germline V gene. V was clipped by 0 bases and J by 3 bases, with 11 bases between them. The V and J genes are TRBV18 and TRBJ1-1; D is possibly TRBD1 (6 bases). The sample consisted of peripheral blood mononuclear cells. The receptor comes from a man between 50 and 59 years old in good health. Some clones in this sample may be carry-over from other donors' samples. CDR3 sequence (DNA): TGTGCCAGCTCACCACCACACAGGGTCGACACTGAAGCTTTCTTT. This gives the protein CASSPPHRVDTEAFF.